The 24 T cell receptor beta chains reported below all come from one sample, sequenced in a study of blood T cell repertoires in COVID-19. Data came from immunoSEQ multiplex PCR; TCRdb stores just in-frame clones and leaves some out. The sample yields 150,000 to 200,000 clones, approximately 81% seen once. The sample taken for sequencing was peripheral blood. All receptors come from a woman between 65 and 79 years old with COVID-19, enrolled during active disease.

The count of this clone is one. The chain recombines TRBV6-5 with TRBJ1-1, with 9 bases aligning to TRBD1. J gave up 0 bases and V 8 bases, and 7 bases lay outside the gene matches. The CDR3 loop spans 15 amino acids. The germline V gene has CDR1 MNHEY and CDR2 SVGAGI. The CDR3 nucleotides are TGTGCCAGCGGGGGGGGACAGGGCTTGAACACTGAAGCTTTCTTT. This translates into CASGGGQGLNTEAFF.

This sequence joins TRBV6-6 and TRBJ1-1; D is uncertain. The V gene lost 4 bases and the J gene lost 7 bases, with 7 bases spanning the gap. Germline V gene data show CDR1 as MNHNY and CDR2 as SVGAGI (reference sequence). CDR3 length: 11 residues. CDR3 loop: CASSSVGEAFF. DNA for the CDR3: TGTGCCAGCAGTTCGGTCGGTGAAGCTTTCTTT.

This sequence joins TRBV4-2 and TRBJ2-5, with TRBD2 identical over 8 bases. Germline lookup yields CDR1 LGHNA and CDR2 YNFKEQ. V lost 4 bases and J lost 6; bases outside the gene matches: 13. CDR3 length equals 16 residues. The CDR3 sequence is CASSPGLRGGRKTQYF. Written as DNA, the CDR3 is TGTGCCAGCAGCCCCGGCCTCCGGGGGGGCAGAAAGACCCAGTACTTC.

This rearrangement joins TRBV29-1 to TRBJ2-5, with 8 bases that match TRBD1. The CDR3 is 12 amino acids. V trimming: 6 bases; J trimming: 4 bases; junction bases outside the gene matches: 4. From germline, CDR1 is SQVTM and CDR2 ANQGSEA. DNA for the CDR3: TGCAGCGTCACAGGGGGGCCAGAGACCCAGTACTTC. Amino acids: CSVTGGPETQYF.

The genes are TRBV6-5 and TRBJ2-7; D not resolved. Per germline, CDR1 MNHEY and CDR2 SVGAGI. Trimming pared 6 bases from V and 6 bases from J, leaving 18 bases between. CDR3 size: 14 residues. The CDR3 nucleotides are TGTGCCAGCAGCCTTGGAGTGTCCGTCGGCGAGCAGTACGTC. It is translated as CASSLGVSVGEQYV.

The table lists this clone with a count of one. This rearrangement joins TRBV11-2 to TRBJ2-1; TRBD1 agrees at 10 bases. In germline, CDR1 is SGHAT, CDR2 FQNNGV. After removal of 1 base from V and 7 bases from J, the junction contained 7 bases not matched to a gene. CDR3 size: 16 residues. The CDR3 DNA reads as TGTGCCAGCAGCTTAGTGGGGACAGGGGTTCGGAATGAGCAGTTCTTC. Translating it yields CASSLVGTGVRNEQFF.

V usage is TRBV5-4 and J usage is TRBJ1-2, with D maybe TRBD1 (6 bases). Germline V CDR1 and CDR2: SGHNT, YYREEE (reference sequence). The CDR3 runs to 13 residues. Trimming removed 0 bases from V and 7 bases from J, with 10 bases in between. The CDR3 reads CASSLAGGGGYTF. The CDR3 DNA sequence: TGTGCCAGCAGCTTGGCGGGGGGCGGTGGCTACACCTTC.

This clone appeared a single time. V usage is TRBV28 and J usage is TRBJ2-5, with TRBD1 as a possible D gene (6 bases). The V gene's germline CDR1 is MDHEN and CDR2 SYDVKM. The CDR3 runs to 13 residues. V dropped 4 bases and J dropped 7 bases, with 13 bases sitting between them. The CDR3 DNA sequence: TGTGCCAGCAGTTCACAGGGATGGAGGACCCAGTACTTC. This codes for CASSSQGWRTQYF.

The CDR3 bases are TGTGCCAGCAGTGGGACAGCGTGGCTCCTCCACTTT. It yields the protein CASSGTAWLLHF. The chain is built from TRBV25-1 and TRBJ1-6, with D maybe TRBD1 (6 bases). Germline values: CDR1 MGHDK, CDR2 SYGVNS. Trimming took off 4 bases at V and 15 bases at J, with 13 bases between the two ends. CDR3 size: 12 residues.

This chain uses TRBV28 with TRBJ2-2, with D possibly TRBD1 on 6 matching bases. With 10 bases removed from V and 0 bases from J, the gap between germline ends came to 12 bases. The CDR3 loop spans 14 amino acids. Germline lookup yields CDR1 MDHEN and CDR2 SYDVKM. Written as DNA, the CDR3 is TGTGCCACCAAGGGACAAACGAACACCGGGGAGCTGTTTTTT. Translation gives CATKGQTNTGELFF.

This clone was seen a single time. This chain links TRBV18 with TRBJ1-1, with 8 positions matching TRBD1. The CDR3 totals 16 residues. V dropped 1 base and J dropped 1; count of bases not matched to a gene: 5. Germline values: CDR1 KGHSH, CDR2 LQKENI. The CDR3: CASSPLGGQGNTEAFF. As DNA, the CDR3 is TGTGCCAGCTCACCACTGGGAGGACAGGGGAACACTGAAGCTTTCTTT.

V gene TRBV5-1 combines with J gene TRBJ1-1; D remains ambiguous. The CDR3 totals 16 residues. Trimming took 0 bases from V and 0 from J, leaving 12 bases between them. Germline lookup yields CDR1 SGHRS and CDR2 YFSETQ. The CDR3 protein is CASSLGLQIMNTEAFF. DNA for the CDR3: TGCGCCAGCAGCTTGGGGCTACAGATAATGAACACTGAAGCTTTCTTT. The full variable domain, completed using reference TRBV5-1 and TRBJ1-1, is KAGVTQTPRYLIKTRGQQVTLSCSPISGHRSVSWYQQTPGQGLQFLFEYFSETQRNKGNFPGRFSGRQFSNSRSEMNVSTLELGDSALYLCASSLGLQIMNTEAFFGQGTRLTVV.

This chain connects TRBV5-6 to TRBJ1-1, with TRBD1 identical over 7 bases. V lost 2 bases, J lost 3 bases, and 1 base stayed unmatched. CDR3 size: 13 residues. CDR1 SGHDT and CDR2 YYEEEE come from the germline V gene. In DNA, the CDR3 is TGTGCCAGCAGCTTCACAGGGGACACTGAAGCTTTCTTT. Translation gives CASSFTGDTEAFF.

V usage is TRBV19 and J usage is TRBJ2-1, with D uncertain. Germline loops: CDR1 LNHDA, CDR2 SQIVND (reference sequence). Trimming took off 3 bases at V and 2 bases at J, with 8 bases between the two ends. CDR3 length: 14 amino acids. The CDR3 coding sequence is TGTGCCAGTAGTATTCAGGTTACCTACAATGAGCAGTTCTTC. Translating it yields CASSIQVTYNEQFF.

This chain links TRBV27 with TRBJ1-4; 10 bases match TRBD1. Germline CDR1 and CDR2: MNHEY and SMNVEV (reference sequence). The trim removed 5 bases at V and 1 base at J, leaving 4 bases unmatched. The CDR3 runs 16 residues. The CDR3 region has the DNA TGTGCCAGCAGTCACAGGACAGGGGGAACTAATGAAAAACTGTTTTTT. Residues: CASSHRTGGTNEKLFF.

The gene calls are TRBV5-4 and TRBJ2-3; 7 bases are a match to TRBD1. Germline V gene data show CDR1 as SGHNT and CDR2 as YYREEE (reference sequence). The CDR3 spans 20 residues. Trimming took 3 bases from V and 0 from J; bases not matched to a gene: 19. DNA of the CDR3: TGTGCCAGCAGCTCCCGACAGGGTCCCGAAGTAAGGTCTAGCACAGATACGCAGTATTTT. As protein: CASSSRQGPEVRSSTDTQYF.

The CDR3 loop reads CASSRARTDTQYF. The CDR3 DNA sequence: TGTGCCAGCAGTCGCGCAAGAACAGATACGCAGTATTTT. The chain is built from TRBV27 and TRBJ2-3; D not certain. Between the trimmed V and J ends, which lost 5 bases and 3 bases, there was a span of 9 bases. The CDR3 extends over 13 amino acids. The germline CDR1 and CDR2 sequences are MNHEY and SMNVEV (reference sequence).

The chain combines TRBV18 with TRBJ1-5, with D maybe TRBD1 (6 bases). V was trimmed by 3 bases and J by 6 bases, leaving 12 bases between them. CDR3 length: 14 residues. CDR1 and CDR2 from the germline V gene are KGHSH and LQKENI. The CDR3 sequence is CASSPNREGQPQHF. The DNA of the CDR3 is TGTGCCAGCTCACCCAACAGGGAAGGTCAGCCCCAGCATTTT.

This chain connects TRBV28 to TRBJ2-5; tentative D call: TRBD2 (7 bases). CDR3 size: 15 residues. Germline V gene data show CDR1 as MDHEN and CDR2 as SYDVKM. With 3 bases removed from V and 5 bases from J, the gap between germline ends came to 16 bases. For the CDR3, the DNA is TGTGCCAGCAGTTTCGCGGGGGCGCTACTCGAGACCCAGTACTTC. Its protein is CASSFAGALLETQYF.

Note on this clone: Without the conserved terminal phenylalanine or tryptophan, this CDR3 likely stems from a read error. The DNA is left out, because the CDR3 cannot be placed on it with certainty; the CDR3 is given as TCRdb lists it. This chain connects TRBV4-1 to TRBJ1-5; the table's D call, TRBD1, was not checked against the DNA. Germline V gene lookup returns CDR1 MGHRA and CDR2 YSYEKL. From its first to its last residue, the CDR3 has 14 amino acids. This CDR3 is CASSQECKWAKGAG.

CDR3 nucleotides: TGTGCCAGCAGTGTGGGGGGAAGTTATGGAAACACCATATATTTT. Translation gives CASSVGGSYGNTIYF. This rearrangement joins TRBV27 to TRBJ1-3; D possibly corresponds to TRBD1 (5 bases). The CDR3 runs 15 residues. V was clipped by 5 bases and J by 3 bases, with 14 bases between them. CDR1 is MNHEY, CDR2 SMNVEV, per germline (reference sequence).

V is TRBV5-8 and J is TRBJ1-2; 9 bases fit TRBD1. Trimming removed 4 bases from V and 6 bases from J; junction bases left unmatched: 16. The CDR3 consists of 17 residues. Germline V gene sequence: CDR1 SGHTS, CDR2 YDEGEE. This CDR3 reads CASSNDRGSLPTNGYTF. The CDR3 DNA reads TGTGCCAGCAGCAACGACAGGGGGAGCCTCCCCACGAATGGCTACACCTTC. Full variable domain (remainder filled in from reference TRBV5-8 and TRBJ1-2): EAGVTQSPTHLIKTRGQQATLRCSPISGHTSVYWYQQALGLGLQFLLWYDEGEERNRGNFPPRFSGRQFPNYSSELNVNALELEDSALYLCASSNDRGSLPTNGYTFGSGTRLTVV.

V and J are TRBV28 and TRBJ2-7; 12 bases align to TRBD1. From germline, CDR1 is MDHEN and CDR2 SYDVKM. J was trimmed by 2 bases and V by 10 bases; bases with no gene match: 9. CDR3 length equals 15 residues. The chain's CDR3 is CATRSGTGGPYEQYF. CDR3 sequence (DNA): TGTGCCACCCGTTCGGGGACAGGGGGCCCCTACGAGCAGTACTTC. Supplemented by reference TRBV28 and TRBJ2-7, the full variable domain reads DVKVTQSSRYLVKRTGEKVFLECVQDMDHENMFWYRQDPGLGLRLIYFSYDVKMKEKGDIPEGYSVSREKKERFSLILESASTNQTSMYLCATRSGTGGPYEQYFGPGTRLTVT.

This clone has just one count. The J gene is TRBJ1-2, the V gene TRBV19; the match to TRBD1 covers 8 bases. CDR1 is LNHDA and CDR2 is SQIVND in the germline V gene (reference sequence). Unmatched junction bases numbered 3, after V lost 4 bases and J lost 2 bases. The CDR3 extends over 14 amino acids. Here the CDR3 DNA reads TGTGCCAGTAGTACGGACAGGGCCAACTATGGCTACACCTTC. Translation gives CASSTDRANYGYTF.